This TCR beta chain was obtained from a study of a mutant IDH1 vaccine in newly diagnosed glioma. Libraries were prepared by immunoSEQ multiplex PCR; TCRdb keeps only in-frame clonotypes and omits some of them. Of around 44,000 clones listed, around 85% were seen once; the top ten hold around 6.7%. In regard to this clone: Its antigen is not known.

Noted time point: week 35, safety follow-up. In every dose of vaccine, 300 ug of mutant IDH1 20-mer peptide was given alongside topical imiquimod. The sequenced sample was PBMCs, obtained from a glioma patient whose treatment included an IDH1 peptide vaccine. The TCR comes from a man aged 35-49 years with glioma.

The CDR3 loop is CASRAGAETDTQYF. The CDR3 DNA reads TGTGCCAGCAGGGCGGGGGCCGAGACAGATACGCAGTATTTT. The chain employs TRBV9 and TRBJ2-3; maybe TRBD2 (7 bases). Deletions cut 5 bases from V and 3 bases from J, with 13 bases between. The CDR3 loop spans 14 amino acids. The V gene's germline CDR1 is SGDLS and CDR2 YYNGEE.